The 30 T cell receptor beta chains below were found in one sample sequenced in a study of T-cell memory formation after mild COVID-19. TCRdb re-called the 5' RACE reads through MiXCR, storing one row per CDR3 protein. The sample carries 150,000 to 200,000 distinct CDR3 sequences, 11% recorded once. The material sequenced was PBMCs or a T cell subset sorted from them (not recorded which). Receptor source: a man younger than 30 who had mild COVID-19 (a few samples of this study predate the infection). Cell type and time point are not known.

This clonotype was recorded many times. The chain joins TRBV6-2 or TRBV6-3 to TRBJ1-5; D is uncertain. The germline gives CDR1 MNHEY, CDR2 SVGEGT. The CDR3 runs to 14 residues. With 6 bases removed from V and 0 bases from J, the gap between germline ends came to 9 bases. CDR3 in amino acids: CASRLDGSNQPQHF. CDR3 nucleotides: TGTGCCAGCAGACTCGACGGTAGCAATCAGCCCCAGCATTTT.

This clonotype was detected only a few times. The chain couples TRBV5-1 to TRBJ2-1; possibly TRBD2 for D (6 bases). This CDR3 comprises 16 residues. Germline V gene sequence: CDR1 SGHRS, CDR2 YFSETQ. The V end lost 0 bases, the J end lost 0 bases, and 10 bases lay between the germline ends. CDR3 in amino acids: CASSLGAGSSYNEQFF. CDR3 bases: TGCGCCAGCAGCTTGGGGGCGGGAAGCTCCTACAATGAGCAGTTCTTC.

CDR3 DNA: TGTGCCAGCAGTGGAAGGACTAGCGGGGGGTACCAAGAGACCCAGTACTTC. Translation gives CASSGRTSGGYQETQYF. The chain carries TRBV12-3 or TRBV12-4 and TRBJ2-5; 14 positions agree with TRBD2. The junction had 5 bases not matched to a gene; V was cut back by 5 bases and J by 0 bases. The length of the CDR3 is 17 residues.

This clonotype turned up a few times. The V gene is TRBV4-2, the J gene TRBJ1-1, with no clear D. With 0 bases removed from V and 4 bases from J, the gap between germline ends came to 12 bases. CDR1 and CDR2 from the germline V gene are LGHNA and YNFKEQ. The CDR3 consists of 15 residues. Written as DNA, the CDR3 is TGTGCCAGCAGCCAAGACACTTTCGGGAGCACTGAAGCTTTCTTT. It encodes CASSQDTFGSTEAFF.

This clonotype was seen ten or more times. The chain employs TRBV11-1 and TRBJ2-5, with 7 bases identical to TRBD1. The CDR3 spans 13 residues. J was trimmed by 3 bases and V by 5 bases; bases with no gene match: 3. The germline V gene encodes CDR1 SGHAT and CDR2 FQDESV (reference sequence). Here the CDR3 DNA reads TGTGCCAGCAGCCATGGGACAGAAGAGACCCAGTACTTC. Its translation: CASSHGTEETQYF.

The CDR3: CASSPTSGGAGDTQYF. In DNA, the CDR3 is TGTGCCAGCAGCCCAACTAGCGGGGGGGCGGGAGATACGCAGTATTTT. The chain uses TRBV7-2 and TRBJ2-3; TRBD2 matches 13 bases. The CDR3 runs to 16 residues. The germline CDR1 and CDR2 sequences are SGHTA and FQGNSA. V was pared by 5 bases and J by 5 bases, with 7 bases of the junction left unmatched.

This rearrangement joins TRBV5-8 to TRBJ1-1; D remains ambiguous. The V gene's germline CDR1 is SGHTS and CDR2 YDEGEE. Trimming left V 0 bases short and J 6 bases short, with 9 bases between. The CDR3 runs to 13 residues. The CDR3 loop reads CASSLGPGAEAFF. CDR3 in DNA: TGTGCCAGCAGCTTGGGTCCTGGCGCTGAAGCTTTCTTT.

V usage is TRBV20-1 and J usage is TRBJ1-2; 9 nucleotides match TRBD1. J lost 8 bases, V lost 7 bases, and 8 bases had no gene match. The CDR3 runs 12 residues. Germline V gene sequence: CDR1 DFQATT, CDR2 SNEGSKA (reference sequence). The CDR3 DNA reads TGCAGTGTTGCGGGACAGGGACTCGGCTACACCTTC. It is translated as CSVAGQGLGYTF.

The rearrangement uses TRBV27 and TRBJ1-2; possible D gene TRBD1, 5 bases. Germline-derived CDR1 and CDR2 are MNHEY and SMNVEV (reference sequence). Trimming shortened V by 2 bases and J by 3 bases, and 7 bases separated the two germline ends. The CDR3 has 13 amino acids. The CDR3 region has the DNA TGTGCCAGCAGTTTAAGACAGTACTATGGCTACACCTTC. Translation gives CASSLRQYYGYTF.

This clonotype was seen only a few times. The chain links TRBV6-6 to TRBJ1-5; D is ambiguous. Germline assignment: CDR1 MNHNY and CDR2 SVGAGI (reference sequence). The CDR3 spans 15 residues. V gave up 3 bases and J gave up 2 bases, with 11 bases separating them. CDR3 residues: CASSYPLEGNQPQHF. The CDR3 coding sequence is TGTGCCAGCAGTTATCCGTTAGAGGGCAATCAGCCCCAGCATTTT.

There are many counts of this clonotype. The chain joins TRBV28 to TRBJ2-3; D assignment may be TRBD1 or TRBD2 (5 bases each). The germline V gene has CDR1 MDHEN and CDR2 SYDVKM. The CDR3 is 14 amino acids. V was shortened by 4 bases and J by 0 bases, with 8 bases between the two germline ends. The CDR3 loop reads CASSSWDSTDTQYF. The CDR3 DNA sequence: TGTGCCAGCAGTTCGTGGGACAGCACAGATACGCAGTATTTT. The full variable domain, its missing parts supplied by reference TRBV28 and TRBJ2-3, is DVKVTQSSRYLVKRTGEKVFLECVQDMDHENMFWYRQDPGLGLRLIYFSYDVKMKEKGDIPEGYSVSREKKERFSLILESASTNQTSMYLCASSSWDSTDTQYFGPGTRLTVL.

The chain links TRBV2 to TRBJ2-1; D remains unclear. V lost 3 bases and J lost 2, with 5 bases in between. Germline loops: CDR1 SNHLY, CDR2 FYNNEI. The CDR3 spans 13 residues. CDR3 residues: CASSELAYNEQFF. CDR3 nucleotide sequence: TGTGCCAGCAGTGAGCTGGCCTACAATGAGCAGTTCTTC.

This clonotype was seen ten or more times. V and J are TRBV19 and TRBJ1-4, with D unresolved. There are 15 residues in the CDR3. CDR1 is LNHDA, CDR2 SQIVND, per germline (reference sequence). Trimming removed 1 base at V and 2 bases at J, with 8 bases between. CDR3 in DNA: TGTGCCAGTAGTATAGTCGGAGCCACTAATGAAAAACTGTTTTTT. As protein: CASSIVGATNEKLFF.

This clonotype has only a few counts. This chain links TRBV10-3 with TRBJ1-5; TRBD1 matches 7 bases. The CDR3 has 20 residues. Per germline, CDR1 ENHRY and CDR2 SYGVKD. V was pared by 0 bases and J by 0 bases, with 14 bases of the junction left unmatched. The CDR3 region has the DNA TGTGCCATCAGTGAGTCGATGTCGGGACAGCTCGGGGATAGCAATCAGCCCCAGCATTTT. Translating it yields CAISESMSGQLGDSNQPQHF.

This clonotype came up many times. V is TRBV12-5 and J is TRBJ2-7; D ambiguous. This CDR3 region has 15 residues. Trimming stripped 0 bases from V and 2 bases from J, with 11 bases between. The germline V gene encodes CDR1 LGHNT and CDR2 FRNRAP. This chain's CDR3 is CASGLVAGRTYEQYF. In DNA, the CDR3 is TGTGCTAGTGGTTTGGTGGCAGGCAGAACCTACGAGCAGTACTTC.

This clonotype has a handful of counts. The rearrangement uses TRBV7-2 and TRBJ2-7; D gene ambiguous. Germline CDR1 and CDR2: SGHTA and FQGNSA. The CDR3 has 14 amino acids. The V gene lost 4 bases and the J gene lost 4 bases, with 14 bases spanning the gap. This chain's CDR3 is CASSSPLGSYEQYV. DNA for the CDR3: TGTGCCAGCAGCTCGCCCCTAGGATCTTACGAGCAGTACGTC.

This rearrangement joins TRBV4-3 to TRBJ2-6; 7 nucleotides agree with TRBD2. The junction had 13 bases not matched to a gene; V was cut back by 2 bases and J by 3 bases. CDR1 is LGHNA and CDR2 is YSLEER in the germline V gene. The CDR3 covers 19 residues. The CDR3 DNA reads TGCGCCAGCAGCCAAAGGGTCCCAGACGGGGGGTTTGGGGCCAACGTCCTGACTTTC. Protein: CASSQRVPDGGFGANVLTF.

This clonotype has more than one count but fewer than ten. The rearrangement links TRBV2 to TRBJ2-5; D gene unclear. Looked up from germline, CDR1 is SNHLY and CDR2 is FYNNEI. V was pared by 1 base and J by 1 base, with 4 bases between. This CDR3 is built from 13 residues. The CDR3, as DNA: TGTGCCAGCAGTGAAGACAGCCAAGAGACCCAGTACTTC. Translating gives CASSEDSQETQYF. The entire variable domain, with the rest obtained from reference TRBV2 and TRBJ2-5, is as follows: EPEVTQTPSHQVTQMGQEVILRCVPISNHLYFYWYRQILGQKVEFLVSFYNNEISEKSEIFDDQFSVERPDGSNFTLKIRSTKLEDSAMYFCASSEDSQETQYFGPGTRLLVL.

V is TRBV4-2 and J is TRBJ2-1; TRBD2 might be the D (5 bases). Trimming removed 0 bases from V and 7 bases from J, with 19 bases in between. The CDR3 length is 17 residues. CDR1 is LGHNA and CDR2 is YNFKEQ in the germline V gene. CDR3 region: CASSQDPLRGLRNEQFF. In nucleotides, the CDR3 is TGTGCCAGCAGCCAAGATCCATTGCGCGGGCTTCGGAATGAGCAGTTCTTC.

This clonotype was picked up many times. The genes are TRBV29-1 and TRBJ2-2; D is perhaps TRBD2 (6 bases). Germline loops: CDR1 SQVTM, CDR2 ANQGSEA. This CDR3 has 15 amino acids. Trimming stripped 3 bases from V and 4 bases from J, with 15 bases between. The CDR3 nucleotides are TGCAGCGTTGATGGGGCTCGGGGGAGCACCGGGGAGCTGTTTTTT. It yields the protein CSVDGARGSTGELFF.

The V gene is TRBV11-2, the J gene TRBJ2-5; TRBD2 might be the D (6 bases). The V end was cut by 1 base, the J end by 4 bases, with 7 bases between. The germline V gene encodes CDR1 SGHAT and CDR2 FQNNGV. This CDR3 has 13 residues. In DNA form, the CDR3 reads TGTGCCAGCAGCTTAGCGGGACTAGAGACCCAGTACTTC. It is translated as CASSLAGLETQYF.

This chain uses TRBV30 with TRBJ1-1, with D perhaps matching TRBD1 (5 bases). The CDR3 consists of 13 residues. V was cut by 3 bases and J by 5 bases, with 13 bases left in between. Germline CDR1 reads GTSNPN; CDR2 reads SVGIG (reference sequence). Written as DNA, the CDR3 is TGTGCCTGGAGAAGAGGGGAGGTGACTGAAGCTTTCTTT. Its translation: CAWRRGEVTEAFF.

At least ten counts were recorded for this clonotype. The chain uses TRBV6-5 and TRBJ1-6, with D tentatively TRBD1 (5 bases). The CDR3 extends over 17 amino acids. The germline V and J ends were trimmed by 0 bases and 6 bases, with 15 bases remaining between them. Germline V lookup: CDR1 MNHEY, CDR2 SVGAGI. The CDR3 region has the DNA TGTGCCAGCAGTTACTCGAAGTGGGCAGGGAGTAATTCACCCCTCCACTTT. This translates into CASSYSKWAGSNSPLHF.

V and J are TRBV7-9 and TRBJ1-1; D unresolved. CDR1 is SEHNR, CDR2 FQNEAQ, per germline (reference sequence). Trimming cost V 2 bases and J 7 bases, with 8 bases left between them. The CDR3 sequence is 12 residues long. Here the CDR3 DNA reads TGTGCCAGCAGCTTACTTCCAGGTGAAGCTTTCTTT. This sequence encodes CASSLLPGEAFF.

The CDR3 sequence: CASSPGQGINQPQHF. The CDR3, as DNA: TGTGCCAGCAGCCCGGGACAGGGAATCAATCAGCCCCAGCATTTT. The gene calls are TRBV7-8 and TRBJ1-5; 9 positions match TRBD1. The V gene's germline CDR1 is SGHVS and CDR2 FQNEAQ. With 5 bases clipped from V and 3 bases from J, the junction kept 5 bases outside the gene matches. This CDR3 is 15 amino acids long.

At least ten counts were recorded for this clonotype. V usage is TRBV7-2 and J usage is TRBJ2-7, with D tentatively TRBD1 or TRBD2 (5 bases each). This CDR3 spans 16 amino acids. V lost 1 base, J lost 4 bases, and 17 bases lay in between. Germline V CDR1 and CDR2: SGHTA, FQGNSA. CDR3 sequence: CASSLGRGPSTYEQYV. The CDR3 DNA follows: TGTGCCAGCAGCTTAGGTCGGGGACCATCCACTTACGAGCAGTACGTC.

This CDR3 reads CAWRLQTQRGVNTGELFF. The CDR3 coding sequence is TGTGCCTGGAGGCTCCAGACCCAGCGGGGGGTAAACACCGGGGAGCTGTTTTTT. V usage is TRBV30 and J usage is TRBJ2-2; the match to TRBD2 covers 9 bases. Germline V gives CDR1 GTSNPN, CDR2 SVGIG (reference sequence). CDR3 length: 18 amino acids. Trimming at V came to 3 bases and at J to 2 bases, leaving 13 bases not matched to a gene.

This clonotype has just a few counts. The chain uses TRBV5-4 and TRBJ1-1; 9 bases agree with TRBD1. CDR3 length: 15 amino acids. The trim removed 4 bases at V and 2 bases at J, leaving 6 bases unmatched. CDR1 is SGHNT, CDR2 YYREEE, per germline (reference sequence). CDR3 protein: CASSEGTGRNTEAFF. Written as DNA, the CDR3 is TGTGCCAGCAGCGAGGGGACAGGGAGAAACACTGAAGCTTTCTTT. Looking up the rest from reference TRBV5-4 and TRBJ1-1 gives the full variable domain: ETGVTQSPTHLIKTRGQQVTLRCSSQSGHNTVSWYQQALGQGPQFIFQYYREEENGRGNFPPRFSGLQFPNYSSELNVNALELDDSALYLCASSEGTGRNTEAFFGQGTRLTVV.

This clonotype was counted only a few times. The gene calls are TRBV2 and TRBJ2-4; possible D gene TRBD2, 6 bases. V was cut by 6 bases and J by 6 bases, with 18 bases left in between. This CDR3 is built from 15 residues. The germline CDR1 and CDR2 sequences are SNHLY and FYNNEI. The CDR3 region is CASRGPGRGGNIQYF. The CDR3 bases are TGTGCCAGCAGAGGGCCGGGACGGGGAGGAAACATTCAGTACTTC.

This clonotype has a handful of counts. One end of the junction does not line up with germline, which may come from a read error. V gene TRBV28 combines with J gene TRBJ1-5; D call uncertain. This CDR3 contains 13 residues. CDR1 and CDR2 from the germline V gene are MDHEN and SYDVKM. CDR3 DNA sequence: TGTGCCAGCAGTTTATATGGGCGGCAGGAGGAGGATTTT. It encodes CASSLYGRQEEDF. Using reference TRBV28 and TRBJ1-5 for the parts outside the CDR3, the full variable domain is DVKVTQSSRYLVKRTGEKVFLECVQDMDHENMFWYRQDPGLGLRLIYFSYDVKMKEKGDIPEGYSVSREKKERFSLILESASTNQTSMYLCASSLYGRQEEDFGDGTRLSIL.